Below are 29 T cell receptor beta chains sequenced from a single sample in a study of CD8+CD57+ T cells in acquired aplastic anemia. The sequenced patients had an expansion of CD8+CD57+ cells seen by flow cytometry. Genomic DNA provided the template from which TCR beta VDJ and CDR3 profiles were obtained. TCRdb called the reads again in MiXCR, with one record for every CDR3 protein. The table shows about 150,000 distinct CDR3 sequences, with approximately 52% occurring only once. Sequencing used sorted CD4+, CD8+, or CD8+CD57+ T cells (not recorded which) from PBMCs. These receptors all come from a human donor with aplastic anemia.

This chain uses TRBV9 with TRBJ1-2, with D perhaps TRBD1 (6 bases). The ends were cut back, 3 bases at V and 4 bases at J, with 10 bases in the middle. CDR1 is SGDLS, CDR2 YYNGEE, per germline. This CDR3 is built from 13 residues. The CDR3 DNA reads TGTGCCAGCAGCGAGTCAGGGGCCTATGGCTACACCTTC. This encodes CASSESGAYGYTF. Based on the CDR3 plus reference TRBV9 and TRBJ1-2, the full variable domain is DSGVTQTPKHLITATGQRVTLRCSPRSGDLSVYWYQQSLDQGLQFLIQYYNGEERAKGNILERFSAQQFPDLHSELNLSSLELGDSALYFCASSESGAYGYTFGSGTRLTVV.

V gene TRBV11-2 combines with J gene TRBJ1-2; TRBD1 agrees at 7 bases. Germline V CDR1 and CDR2: SGHAT, FQNNGV. V trimming: 4 bases; J trimming: 3 bases; junction bases outside the gene matches: 8. The CDR3 contains 15 residues. The CDR3 sequence is CASSSPGTAHYGYTF. CDR3 sequence (DNA): TGTGCCAGCAGCTCACCCGGGACAGCCCACTATGGCTACACCTTC.

This chain uses TRBV20-1 with TRBJ2-3, with 8 bases fitting TRBD2. Per germline, CDR1 DFQATT and CDR2 SNEGSKA (reference sequence). The CDR3 has 16 amino acids. V was clipped by 5 bases and J by 0 bases; unmatched bases: 10. CDR3 in amino acids: CSAGGVAGTSTDTQYF. The CDR3 DNA reads TGCAGTGCTGGGGGGGTAGCGGGGACGAGCACAGATACGCAGTATTTT.

Many counts were recorded for this clonotype. J is TRBJ2-7 and V is TRBV20-1; tentatively, D is TRBD1 or TRBD2 (5 bases each). CDR1 and CDR2 from the germline V gene are DFQATT and SNEGSKA (reference sequence). V was cut by 3 bases and J by 1 base, with 10 bases left in between. The length of the CDR3 is 13 residues. The CDR3 reads CSASGGGSYEQYF. CDR3 nucleotide sequence: TGCAGTGCTAGCGGTGGGGGATCCTACGAGCAGTACTTC.

The chain employs TRBV20-1 and TRBJ2-5; D gene ambiguous. Trimming stripped 0 bases from V and 2 bases from J, with 10 bases between. Germline CDR1 reads DFQATT; CDR2 reads SNEGSKA (reference sequence). The CDR3 is 14 amino acids. This chain's CDR3 is CSARDVALQETQYF. The CDR3, as DNA: TGCAGTGCTAGAGATGTGGCGCTACAAGAGACCCAGTACTTC.

This chain joins TRBV20-1 and TRBJ2-7, with D hard to call. Trimming took off 1 base at V and 6 bases at J, with 7 bases between the two ends. This CDR3 region has 11 residues. CDR1 DFQATT and CDR2 SNEGSKA come from the germline V gene (reference sequence). The CDR3 protein is CSARGPSEQYF. Here the CDR3 DNA reads TGCAGTGCTAGAGGACCCTCCGAGCAGTACTTC.

This chain uses TRBV2 with TRBJ1-1, with a weak D call TRBD1 (5 bases). Trimming took 11 bases from V and 4 from J, leaving 17 bases between them. CDR3 length equals 13 residues. Germline values: CDR1 SNHLY, CDR2 FYNNEI. The CDR3 reads CASRREGATEAFF. The CDR3 DNA follows: TGTGCCTCCCGAAGGGAAGGGGCCACTGAAGCTTTCTTT. The full variable domain, completed using reference TRBV2 and TRBJ1-1, is EPEVTQTPSHQVTQMGQEVILRCVPISNHLYFYWYRQILGQKVEFLVSFYNNEISEKSEIFDDQFSVERPDGSNFTLKIRSTKLEDSAMYFCASRREGATEAFFGQGTRLTVV.

CDR3 residues: CASSEARGYTF. The DNA for the CDR3 is TGTGCCAGCAGTGAAGCGCGAGGCTACACCTTC. J is TRBJ1-2 and V is TRBV7-2; D remains ambiguous. Germline CDR1 is SGHTA and CDR2 is FQGNSA. The germline V and J ends were trimmed by 6 bases and 8 bases, with 10 bases remaining between them. This CDR3 region has 11 residues.

This clonotype was detected only a few times. Being one base from a much bigger clone, this may be a read error. This rearrangement joins TRBV13 to TRBJ1-2, with 7 bases aligning to TRBD1. The CDR3 spans 15 residues. CDR1 PRHDT and CDR2 FYEKMQ come from the germline V gene (reference sequence). The CDR3 loop reads CVSSSRQGVSYGYTF. CDR3 DNA: TGTGTCAGCAGCTCGCGGCAGGGGGTATCGTATGGCTACACCTTC.

This clonotype was recorded at least ten times. The junction differs from germline at one of its ends, possibly a read error. This chain joins TRBV5-5 and TRBJ2-7; no clear D. CDR1 is SGHKS, CDR2 YYEKEE, per germline (reference sequence). This CDR3 contains 11 residues. CDR3 sequence (DNA): TGTGCCAGCAGCTTGGCCGCTGTTTTGGACTTC. This gives the protein CASSLAAVLDF.

For this clonotype: Since a much larger clone is just one base distant, this may be a read error. CDR3 amino acids: CASSQDRRADGELLF. The CDR3 bases are TGCGCCAGCAGCCAAGATAGAAGGGCGGACGGGGAGCTGTTGTTT. This rearrangement joins TRBV4-1 to TRBJ2-2, with D tentatively TRBD2 (5 bases). CDR1 is MGHRA, CDR2 YSYEKL, per germline. The CDR3 is made up of 15 amino acids.

The chain employs TRBV6-5 and TRBJ1-2; D gene ambiguous. V dropped 0 bases and J dropped 1 base, with 9 bases sitting between them. The CDR3 contains 15 residues. From germline, CDR1 is MNHEY and CDR2 SVGAGI. CDR3 protein: CASSYSRGINYGYTF. The CDR3 nucleotides are TGTGCCAGCAGTTACTCGAGAGGCATTAACTATGGCTACACCTTC.

This clonotype has a count of ten or more. The genes are TRBV13 and TRBJ2-7; possible D gene TRBD1, 6 bases. The CDR3 consists of 15 residues. Germline CDR1 is PRHDT and CDR2 is FYEKMQ (reference sequence). V was trimmed by 0 bases and J by 2 bases, leaving 11 bases between them. The CDR3 bases are TGTGCCAGCAGCTTAGGGGCAGGGGCTGCCTACGAGCAGTACTTC. Translating gives CASSLGAGAAYEQYF.

The chain carries TRBV11-1 and TRBJ2-1, with 7 positions matching TRBD2. Germline V gives CDR1 SGHAT, CDR2 FQDESV (reference sequence). This CDR3 region has 17 residues. V lost 5 bases to trimming and J lost 2 bases; unmatched junction nucleotides: 12. CDR3 bases: TGTGCCAGCAGCGTTGTAGGAGCGGGGAGCCCCTACAATGAGCAGTTCTTC. This codes for CASSVVGAGSPYNEQFF.

The rearrangement links TRBV3-1 to TRBJ2-5; 14 bases match TRBD2. Germline values: CDR1 LGHDT, CDR2 YNNKEL (reference sequence). The CDR3 sequence is 18 residues long. The trim removed 6 bases at V and 5 bases at J, leaving 14 bases unmatched. The CDR3, as DNA: TGTGCCAGCAGACCTGGACTAGCGGGGGGCCCAGGTGTCGAGACCCAGTACTTC. Translation gives CASRPGLAGGPGVETQYF.

V usage is TRBV6-1 and J usage is TRBJ1-1, with D unclear. V lost 6 bases and J lost 1, with 12 bases in between. Germline V gene sequence: CDR1 MNHNS, CDR2 SASEGT. This CDR3 has 14 amino acids. This CDR3 is CASSQRAGNTEAFF. The CDR3 DNA is TGTGCCAGCAGCCAGAGAGCCGGGAACACTGAAGCTTTCTTT.

This clonotype was detected ten times or more. This sequence joins TRBV7-6 and TRBJ2-6; weak D call: TRBD1 (5 bases). Germline V gene data show CDR1 as SGHVS and CDR2 as FNYEAQ. The V and J ends lost 5 bases and 2 bases respectively, with 10 bases between them. The CDR3 has 15 amino acids. The CDR3 loop reads CASSPVGAGANVLTF. The CDR3 DNA reads as TGTGCCAGCAGCCCCGTAGGGGCTGGGGCCAACGTCCTGACTTTC.

The rearrangement joins TRBV5-5 to TRBJ2-7; D remains unclear. V gave up 4 bases and J gave up 1 base, with 15 bases separating them. The germline V gene encodes CDR1 SGHKS and CDR2 YYEKEE (reference sequence). This CDR3 is 15 amino acids long. This chain's CDR3 is CASSHGQAPSYEQYF. The CDR3 nucleotides read TGTGCCAGCAGCCACGGGCAGGCGCCTTCCTACGAGCAGTACTTC.

This clonotype was seen repeatedly, ten times or more. This chain joins TRBV7-6 and TRBJ2-5; D perhaps matches TRBD1 (5 bases). Between the trimmed V and J ends, which lost 5 bases and 5 bases, there was a span of 21 bases. This CDR3 has 16 residues. Germline V gene lookup returns CDR1 SGHVS and CDR2 FNYEAQ. Here the CDR3 DNA reads TGTGCCAGCAGCCGATGGAGTATGGGGCTCGAGGAGACCCAGTACTTC. Translation gives CASSRWSMGLEETQYF.

V usage is TRBV20-1 and J usage is TRBJ2-5; D is unresolved. Trimming pared 0 bases from V and 4 bases from J, leaving 6 bases between. There are 12 residues in the CDR3. CDR1 and CDR2 from the germline V gene are DFQATT and SNEGSKA (reference sequence). The CDR3 reads CSARDLLETQYF. CDR3 bases: TGCAGTGCTAGAGATCTGTTAGAGACCCAGTACTTC.

This clonotype was detected ten times or more. The genes are TRBV2 and TRBJ2-2; no reliable D call. This CDR3 comprises 11 residues. With 8 bases removed from V and 4 bases from J, the gap between germline ends came to 5 bases. The germline V gene encodes CDR1 SNHLY and CDR2 FYNNEI. The CDR3 DNA is TGTGCCAGCCGAAGCACCGGGGAGCTGTTTTTT. It translates to CASRSTGELFF. The full variable domain, its missing parts supplied by reference TRBV2 and TRBJ2-2, is EPEVTQTPSHQVTQMGQEVILRCVPISNHLYFYWYRQILGQKVEFLVSFYNNEISEKSEIFDDQFSVERPDGSNFTLKIRSTKLEDSAMYFCASRSTGELFFGEGSRLTVL.

Regarding this clonotype: A clone one base away is much larger, so this may be a read error. No conserved phenylalanine or tryptophan is present at the end of the CDR3, so a read error is the likely explanation. The chain uses TRBV19 and TRBJ1-5; 7 bases line up with TRBD1. Germline V gives CDR1 LNHDA, CDR2 SQIVND (reference sequence). Losses at the gene ends were 4 bases for V and 5 bases for J; bases not matched to a gene: 14. The CDR3 covers 17 residues. The CDR3 protein is CASSTQGVPLYDQPQHL. CDR3 nucleotides: TGTGCCAGTAGTACCCAGGGGGTCCCCTTATACGATCAGCCCCAGCATCTT.

There are many counts of this clonotype. This chain connects TRBV9 to TRBJ2-5, with a possible D match to TRBD2 (7 bases). The CDR3 covers 17 residues. Germline CDR1 and CDR2: SGDLS and YYNGEE. V lost 3 bases, J lost 0 bases, and 18 bases lay in between. The CDR3 region has the DNA TGTGCCAGCAGCGCCCCAAGCAGCGGGGACAACCAAGAGACCCAGTACTTC. It translates to CASSAPSSGDNQETQYF.

The chain joins TRBV20-1 to TRBJ1-2, with D perhaps TRBD1 (6 bases). The CDR3 sequence is 13 residues long. Germline CDR1 reads DFQATT; CDR2 reads SNEGSKA (reference sequence). V was cut by 2 bases and J by 8 bases, with 15 bases left in between. CDR3 sequence: CSARLTGLGGYTF. The CDR3 DNA reads as TGCAGTGCTAGACTTACAGGGCTCGGGGGCTACACCTTC.

The gene calls are TRBV29-1 and TRBJ2-2, with a possible D match to TRBD1 (5 bases). Between the trimmed V and J ends, which lost 1 base and 1 base, there was a span of 10 bases. Germline loops: CDR1 SQVTM, CDR2 ANQGSEA. The CDR3 has 15 residues. The CDR3 bases are TGCAGCGTTGAAGCCGGTGACAGGAACACCGGGGAGCTGTTTTTT. Translated: CSVEAGDRNTGELFF.

The chain employs TRBV6-2 or TRBV6-3 and TRBJ1-2; unclear D gene. V lost 2 bases and J lost 0, with 10 bases in between. CDR3 length: 15 residues. CDR1 and CDR2 (germline): MNHEY, SVGEGT. The CDR3 region is CASSYGRGANYGYTF. DNA for the CDR3: TGTGCCAGCAGTTACGGGCGCGGGGCTAACTATGGCTACACCTTC.

This clonotype has only a few counts. CDR3 protein: CASSIHPGVQHF. The CDR3 DNA reads TGTGCCAGTAGTATACACCCAGGCGTACAGCATTTT. This chain joins TRBV19 and TRBJ1-5; D uncertain. The CDR3 extends over 12 amino acids. V was clipped by 2 bases and J by 13 bases, with 12 bases between them. The germline V gene has CDR1 LNHDA and CDR2 SQIVND (reference sequence).

This clonotype showed up many times. Here the CDR3 reads CASSSGDTSYEQYF. CDR3 nucleotide sequence: TGTGCCAGCAGTTCCGGGGACACCAGCTACGAGCAGTACTTC. The chain recombines TRBV5-4 with TRBJ2-7; tentative D call: TRBD1 (6 bases). The CDR3 is 14 amino acids. V was trimmed by 5 bases and J by 3 bases, leaving 15 bases between them. Germline CDR1 reads SGHNT; CDR2 reads YYREEE (reference sequence).

This clonotype appeared many times. The chain has TRBV6-4 and TRBJ2-1; a weak D match, TRBD2 (7 bases). The CDR3 length is 16 residues. V dropped 0 bases and J dropped 0 bases, with 9 bases sitting between them. The germline gives CDR1 MRHNA, CDR2 SNTAGT. CDR3 sequence reads: CASSDSGGGSYNEQFF. The CDR3 DNA follows: TGTGCCAGCAGTGACTCGGGAGGGGGCTCCTACAATGAGCAGTTCTTC.